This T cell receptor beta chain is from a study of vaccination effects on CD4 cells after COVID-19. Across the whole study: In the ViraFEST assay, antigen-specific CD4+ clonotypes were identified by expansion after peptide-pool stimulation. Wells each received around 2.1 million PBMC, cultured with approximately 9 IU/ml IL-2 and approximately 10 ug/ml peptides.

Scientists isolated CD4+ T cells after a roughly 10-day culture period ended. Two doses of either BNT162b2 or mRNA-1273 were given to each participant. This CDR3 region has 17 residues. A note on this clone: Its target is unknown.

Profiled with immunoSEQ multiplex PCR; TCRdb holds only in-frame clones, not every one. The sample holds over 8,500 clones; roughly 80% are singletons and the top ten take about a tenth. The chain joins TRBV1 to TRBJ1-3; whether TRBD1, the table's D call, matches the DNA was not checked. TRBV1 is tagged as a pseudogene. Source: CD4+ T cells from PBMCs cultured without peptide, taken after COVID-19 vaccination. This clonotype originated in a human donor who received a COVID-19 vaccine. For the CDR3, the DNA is TGCACCTACCTAGGGGACAGCCCCCATCTTCCTGGAAACACCATATATTTT. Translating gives CTYLGDSPHLPGNTIYF.